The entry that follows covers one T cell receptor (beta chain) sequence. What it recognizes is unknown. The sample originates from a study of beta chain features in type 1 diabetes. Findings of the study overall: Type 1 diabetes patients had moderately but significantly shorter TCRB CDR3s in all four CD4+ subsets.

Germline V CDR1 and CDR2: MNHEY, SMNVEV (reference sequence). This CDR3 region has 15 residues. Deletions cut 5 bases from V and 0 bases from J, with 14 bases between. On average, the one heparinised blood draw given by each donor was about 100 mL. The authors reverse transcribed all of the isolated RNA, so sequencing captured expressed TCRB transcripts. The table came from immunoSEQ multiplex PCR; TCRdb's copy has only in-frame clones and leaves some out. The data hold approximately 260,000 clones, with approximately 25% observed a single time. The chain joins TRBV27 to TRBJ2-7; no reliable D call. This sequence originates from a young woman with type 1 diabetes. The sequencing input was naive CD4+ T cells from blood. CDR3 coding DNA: TGTGCCAGCAGTCTCTCATCGGGTGGCTCCTACGAGCAGTACTTC. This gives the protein CASSLSSGGSYEQYF.